This TCR beta chain stems from a study of blood T cells in healthy people across ages. Combining a sample-barcoded 5' primer with a J-beta primer mix, a second PCR ran for 7 to 11 cycles. Each of the cDNA molecules was tagged by a template-switch adaptor with 12 random nucleotides. TCRdb re-called the 5' RACE reads through MiXCR, storing one row per CDR3 protein. The data contain 600,000 to 1,000,000 distinct CDR3 sequences, 20% to 25% of them seen just once; the ten biggest clones take up roughly 3.5%. Isolation of PBMCs gave at least 6 million cells per sample. In germline, CDR1 is SGHRS, CDR2 YFSETQ. V shed 3 bases and J 4 bases; nucleotides not matched to a gene: 6. The CDR3 extends over 14 amino acids. These sequences were also reported in another study, on T cells of mothers and their children. This second study notes: Per mother, over 9 million TCR beta CDR3 reads were obtained; per child, around 2.8 million. Clones that were microchimeric and persistent were not detected among T cells.

Sequencing was carried out using blood. V gene TRBV5-1 combines with J gene TRBJ2-5; 7 bases match TRBD2. This sequence originates from a boy aged 10-17 years in good health. As DNA, the CDR3 is TGCGCCAGCAGCTGGTCTAGCGGCCCAGAGACCCAGTACTTC. Amino acid sequence: CASSWSSGPETQYF.